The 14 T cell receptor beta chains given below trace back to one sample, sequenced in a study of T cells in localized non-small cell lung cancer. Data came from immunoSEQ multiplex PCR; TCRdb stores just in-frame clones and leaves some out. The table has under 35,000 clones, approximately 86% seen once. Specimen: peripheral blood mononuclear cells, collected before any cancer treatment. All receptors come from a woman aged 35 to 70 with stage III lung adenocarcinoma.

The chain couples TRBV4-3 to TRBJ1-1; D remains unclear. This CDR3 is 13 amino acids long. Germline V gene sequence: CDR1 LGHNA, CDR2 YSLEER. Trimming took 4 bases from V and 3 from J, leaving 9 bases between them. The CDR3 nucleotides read TGCGCCAGCAGCCTTTCACGGGACACTGAAGCTTTCTTT. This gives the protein CASSLSRDTEAFF.

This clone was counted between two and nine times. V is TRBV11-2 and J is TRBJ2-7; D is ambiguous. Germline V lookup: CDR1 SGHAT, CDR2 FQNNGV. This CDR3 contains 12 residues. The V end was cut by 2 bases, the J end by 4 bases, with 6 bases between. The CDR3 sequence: CASSLSRYEQYF. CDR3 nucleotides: TGTGCCAGCAGCTTATCCAGATACGAGCAGTACTTC.

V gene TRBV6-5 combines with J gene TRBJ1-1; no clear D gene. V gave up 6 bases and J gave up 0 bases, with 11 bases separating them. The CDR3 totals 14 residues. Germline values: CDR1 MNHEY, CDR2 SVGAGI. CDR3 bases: TGTGCCAGCAGAGCAGACTTTATGAACACTGAAGCTTTCTTT. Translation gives CASRADFMNTEAFF.

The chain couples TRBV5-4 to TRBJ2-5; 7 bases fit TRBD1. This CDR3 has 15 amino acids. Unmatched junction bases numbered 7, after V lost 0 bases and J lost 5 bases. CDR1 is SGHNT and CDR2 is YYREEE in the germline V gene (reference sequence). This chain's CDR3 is CASSLGGQAGETQYF. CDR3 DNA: TGTGCCAGCAGCTTGGGCGGACAGGCGGGCGAGACCCAGTACTTC.

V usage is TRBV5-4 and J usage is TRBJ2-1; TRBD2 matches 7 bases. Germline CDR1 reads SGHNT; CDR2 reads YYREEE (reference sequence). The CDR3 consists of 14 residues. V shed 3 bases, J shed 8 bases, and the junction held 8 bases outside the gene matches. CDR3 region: CASSSSGVPHEQFF. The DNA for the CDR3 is TGTGCCAGCAGCTCCAGCGGGGTACCGCATGAGCAGTTCTTC.

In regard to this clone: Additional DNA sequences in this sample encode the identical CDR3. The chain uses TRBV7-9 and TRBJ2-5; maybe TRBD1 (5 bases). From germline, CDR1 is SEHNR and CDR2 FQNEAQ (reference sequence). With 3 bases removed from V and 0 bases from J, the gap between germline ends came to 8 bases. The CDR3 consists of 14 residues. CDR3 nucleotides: TGTGCCAGCAGCTTCTTACAGGACCAAGAGACCCAGTACTTC. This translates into CASSFLQDQETQYF. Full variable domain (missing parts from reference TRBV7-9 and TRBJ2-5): DTGVSQNPRHKITKRGQNVTFRCDPISEHNRLYWYRQTLGQGPEFLTYFQNEAQLEKSRLLSDRFSAERPKGSFSTLEIQRTEQGDSAMYLCASSFLQDQETQYFGPGTRLLVL.

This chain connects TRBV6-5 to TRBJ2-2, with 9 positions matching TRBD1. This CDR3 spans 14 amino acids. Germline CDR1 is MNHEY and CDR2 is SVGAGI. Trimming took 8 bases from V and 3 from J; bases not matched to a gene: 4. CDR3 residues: CASVGTGYTGELFF. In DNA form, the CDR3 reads TGTGCCAGCGTTGGGACAGGGTACACCGGGGAGCTGTTTTTT.

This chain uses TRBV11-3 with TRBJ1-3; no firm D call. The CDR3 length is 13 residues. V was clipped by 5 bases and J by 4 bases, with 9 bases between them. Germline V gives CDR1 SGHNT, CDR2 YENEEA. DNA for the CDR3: TGTGCCAGCAGCCCCGATACCGGAAACACCATATATTTT. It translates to CASSPDTGNTIYF.

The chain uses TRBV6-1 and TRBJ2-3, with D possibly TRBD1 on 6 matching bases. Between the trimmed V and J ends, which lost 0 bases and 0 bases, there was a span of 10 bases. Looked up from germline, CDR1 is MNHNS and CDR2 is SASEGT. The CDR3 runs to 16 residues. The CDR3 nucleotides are TGTGCCAGCAGTGAAGCGACAGGCTCTAGCACAGATACGCAGTATTTT. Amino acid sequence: CASSEATGSSTDTQYF.

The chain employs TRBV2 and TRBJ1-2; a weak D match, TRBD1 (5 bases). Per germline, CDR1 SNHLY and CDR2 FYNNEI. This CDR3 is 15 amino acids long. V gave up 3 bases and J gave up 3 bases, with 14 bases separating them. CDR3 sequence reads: CASSEGGGSYYGYTF. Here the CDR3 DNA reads TGTGCCAGCAGTGAGGGTGGGGGGTCTTACTATGGCTACACCTTC. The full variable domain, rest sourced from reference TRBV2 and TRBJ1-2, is EPEVTQTPSHQVTQMGQEVILRCVPISNHLYFYWYRQILGQKVEFLVSFYNNEISEKSEIFDDQFSVERPDGSNFTLKIRSTKLEDSAMYFCASSEGGGSYYGYTFGSGTRLTVV.

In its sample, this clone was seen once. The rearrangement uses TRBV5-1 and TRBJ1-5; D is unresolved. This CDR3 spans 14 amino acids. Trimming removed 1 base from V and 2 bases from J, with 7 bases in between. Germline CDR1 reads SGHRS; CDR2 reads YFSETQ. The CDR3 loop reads CASSLNAGNQPQHF. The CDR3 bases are TGCGCCAGCAGCTTGAACGCCGGCAATCAGCCCCAGCATTTT. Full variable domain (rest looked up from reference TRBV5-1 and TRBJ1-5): KAGVTQTPRYLIKTRGQQVTLSCSPISGHRSVSWYQQTPGQGLQFLFEYFSETQRNKGNFPGRFSGRQFSNSRSEMNVSTLELGDSALYLCASSLNAGNQPQHFGDGTRLSIL.

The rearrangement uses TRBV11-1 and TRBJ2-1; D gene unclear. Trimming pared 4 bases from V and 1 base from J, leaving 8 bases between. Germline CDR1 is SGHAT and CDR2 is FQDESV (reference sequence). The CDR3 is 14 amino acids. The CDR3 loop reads CASSSFVSYNEQFF. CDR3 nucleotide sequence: TGTGCCAGCAGCTCCTTCGTATCCTACAATGAGCAGTTCTTC. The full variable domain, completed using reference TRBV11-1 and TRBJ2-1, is EAEVAQSPRYKITEKSQAVAFWCDPISGHATLYWYRQILGQGPELLVQFQDESVVDDSQLPKDRFSAERLKGVDSTLKIQPAELGDSAMYLCASSSFVSYNEQFFGPGTRLTVL.

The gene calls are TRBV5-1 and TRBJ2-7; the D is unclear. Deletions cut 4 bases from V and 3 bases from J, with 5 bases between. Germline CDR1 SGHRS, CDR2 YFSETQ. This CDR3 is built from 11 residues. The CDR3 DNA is TGCGCCAGCAGCGGCTTCTACGAGCAGTACTTC. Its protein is CASSGFYEQYF.

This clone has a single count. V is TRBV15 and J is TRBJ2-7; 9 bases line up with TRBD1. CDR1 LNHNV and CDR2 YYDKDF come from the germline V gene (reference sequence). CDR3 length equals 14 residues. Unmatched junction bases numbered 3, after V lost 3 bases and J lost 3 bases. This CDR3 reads CATSREGQGYEQYF. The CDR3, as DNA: TGTGCCACCAGCAGGGAGGGACAGGGCTACGAGCAGTACTTC.